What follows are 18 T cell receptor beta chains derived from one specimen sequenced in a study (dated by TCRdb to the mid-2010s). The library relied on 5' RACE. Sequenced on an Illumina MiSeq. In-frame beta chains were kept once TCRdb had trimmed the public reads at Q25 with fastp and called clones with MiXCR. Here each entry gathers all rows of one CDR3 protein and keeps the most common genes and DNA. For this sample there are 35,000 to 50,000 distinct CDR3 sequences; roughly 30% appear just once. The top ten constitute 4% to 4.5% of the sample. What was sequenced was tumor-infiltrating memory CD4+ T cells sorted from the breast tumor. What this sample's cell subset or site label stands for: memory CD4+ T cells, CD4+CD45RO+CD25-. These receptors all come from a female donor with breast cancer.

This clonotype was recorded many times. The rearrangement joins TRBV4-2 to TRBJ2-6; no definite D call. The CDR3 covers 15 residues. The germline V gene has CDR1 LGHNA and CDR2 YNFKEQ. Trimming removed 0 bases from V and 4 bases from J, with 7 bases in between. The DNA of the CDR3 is TGTGCCAGCAGCCAAGATTCATCAGGGGCCAACGTCCTGACTTTC. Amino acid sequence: CASSQDSSGANVLTF.

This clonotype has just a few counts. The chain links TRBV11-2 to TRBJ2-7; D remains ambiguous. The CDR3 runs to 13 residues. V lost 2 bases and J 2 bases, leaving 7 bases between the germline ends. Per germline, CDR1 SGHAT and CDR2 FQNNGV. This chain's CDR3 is CASSLMIPYEQYF. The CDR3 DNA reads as TGTGCCAGCAGCTTAATGATCCCCTACGAGCAGTACTTC.

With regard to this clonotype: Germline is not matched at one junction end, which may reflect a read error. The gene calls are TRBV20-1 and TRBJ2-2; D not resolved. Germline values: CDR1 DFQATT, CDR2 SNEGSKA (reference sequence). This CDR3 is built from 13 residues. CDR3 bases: TGCAGCGCTACAACCCCCAAGGTCGGGGAGCTGTTTTTT. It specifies CSATTPKVGELFF.

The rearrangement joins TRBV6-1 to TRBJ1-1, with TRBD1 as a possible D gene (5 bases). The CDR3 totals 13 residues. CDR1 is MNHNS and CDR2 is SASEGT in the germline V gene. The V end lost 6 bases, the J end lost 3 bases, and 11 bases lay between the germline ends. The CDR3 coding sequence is TGTGCCAGCAGAGTAGGAGGGGACACTGAAGCTTTCTTT. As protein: CASRVGGDTEAFF.

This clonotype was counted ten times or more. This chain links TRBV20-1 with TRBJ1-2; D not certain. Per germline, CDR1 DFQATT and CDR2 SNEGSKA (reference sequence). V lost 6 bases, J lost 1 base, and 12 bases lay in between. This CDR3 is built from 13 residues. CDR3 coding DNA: TGCAGTGCCCGACCGTCAAATAACTATGGCTACACCTTC. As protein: CSARPSNNYGYTF.

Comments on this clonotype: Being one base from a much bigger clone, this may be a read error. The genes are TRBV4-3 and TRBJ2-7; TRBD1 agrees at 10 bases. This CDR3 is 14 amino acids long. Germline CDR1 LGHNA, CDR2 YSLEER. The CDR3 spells CDSSQGQGRYEQYF. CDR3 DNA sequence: TGCGACAGCAGCCAGGGACAGGGGAGGTACGAGCAGTACTTC.

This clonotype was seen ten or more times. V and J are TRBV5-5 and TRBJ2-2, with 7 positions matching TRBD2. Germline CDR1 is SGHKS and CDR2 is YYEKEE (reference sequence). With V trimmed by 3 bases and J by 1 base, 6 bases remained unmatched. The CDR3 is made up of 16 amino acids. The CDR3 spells CASSSGTNMNTGELFF. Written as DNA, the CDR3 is TGTGCCAGCAGCTCTGGGACTAATATGAACACCGGGGAGCTGTTTTTT.

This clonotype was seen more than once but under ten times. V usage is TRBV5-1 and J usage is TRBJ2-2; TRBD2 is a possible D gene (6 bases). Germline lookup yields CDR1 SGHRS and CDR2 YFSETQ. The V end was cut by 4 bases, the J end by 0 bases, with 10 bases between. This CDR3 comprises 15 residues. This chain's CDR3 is CASSPGSSNTGELFF. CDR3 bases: TGCGCCAGCAGCCCCGGGAGTTCGAACACCGGGGAGCTGTTTTTT.

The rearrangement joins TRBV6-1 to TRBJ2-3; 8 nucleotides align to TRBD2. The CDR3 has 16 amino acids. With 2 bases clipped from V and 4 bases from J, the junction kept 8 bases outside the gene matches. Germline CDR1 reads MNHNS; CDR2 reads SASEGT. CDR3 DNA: TGTGCCAGCAGTGAACGAGGTAGCGGGAACCCAGATACGCAGTATTTT. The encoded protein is CASSERGSGNPDTQYF.

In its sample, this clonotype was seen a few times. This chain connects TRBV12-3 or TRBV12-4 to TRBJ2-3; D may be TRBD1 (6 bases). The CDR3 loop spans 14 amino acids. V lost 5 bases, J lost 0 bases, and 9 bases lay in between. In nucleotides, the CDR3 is TGTGCCAGCAGTGAACAGGGTAGCACAGATACGCAGTATTTT. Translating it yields CASSEQGSTDTQYF.

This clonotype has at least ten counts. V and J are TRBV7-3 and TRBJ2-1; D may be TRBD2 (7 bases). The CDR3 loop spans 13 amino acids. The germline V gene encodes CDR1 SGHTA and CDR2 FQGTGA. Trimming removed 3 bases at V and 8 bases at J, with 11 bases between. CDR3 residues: CASSFPGGDEQFF. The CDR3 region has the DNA TGTGCCAGCAGCTTTCCGGGGGGCGATGAGCAGTTCTTC.

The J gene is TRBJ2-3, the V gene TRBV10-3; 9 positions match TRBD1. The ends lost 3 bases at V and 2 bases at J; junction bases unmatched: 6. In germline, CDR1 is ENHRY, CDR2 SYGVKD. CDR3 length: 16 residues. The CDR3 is CAISDGTGSDTDTQYF. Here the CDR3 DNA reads TGTGCCATCAGTGATGGGACAGGGAGCGACACAGATACGCAGTATTTT.

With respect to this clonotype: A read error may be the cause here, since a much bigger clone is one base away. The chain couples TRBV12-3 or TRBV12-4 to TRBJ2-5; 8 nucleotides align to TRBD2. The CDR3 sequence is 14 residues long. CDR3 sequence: CTSSRLSGEETQYF. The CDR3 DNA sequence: TGTACCAGCAGTCGCCTTAGCGGGGAAGAGACCCAGTACTTC.

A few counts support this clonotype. CDR3 amino acids: CASSPHEAGRGYTF. CDR3 nucleotide sequence: TGTGCCAGCAGCCCACACGAGGCGGGACGTGGCTACACCTTC. The J gene is TRBJ1-2, the V gene TRBV3-1, with D possibly TRBD1 on 5 matching bases. CDR3 length: 14 residues. The ends were cut back, 4 bases at V and 7 bases at J, with 16 bases in the middle. Per germline, CDR1 LGHDT and CDR2 YNNKEL (reference sequence).

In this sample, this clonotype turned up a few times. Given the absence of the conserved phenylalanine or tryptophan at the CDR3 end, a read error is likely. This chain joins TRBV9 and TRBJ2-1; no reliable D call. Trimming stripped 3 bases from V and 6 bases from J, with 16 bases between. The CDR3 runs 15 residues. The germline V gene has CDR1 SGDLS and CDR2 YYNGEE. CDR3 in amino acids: CASSGSGSAVNEQFS. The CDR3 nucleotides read TGTGCCAGCAGCGGGTCCGGGTCAGCAGTCAATGAGCAGTTCTCC.

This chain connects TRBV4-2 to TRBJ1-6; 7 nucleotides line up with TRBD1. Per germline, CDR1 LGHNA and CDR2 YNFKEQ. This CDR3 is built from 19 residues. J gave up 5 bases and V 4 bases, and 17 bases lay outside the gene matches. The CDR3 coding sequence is TGTGCCAGCAGCCTCGGCTTGTTTGGGGCGACAGGGCATAATTCACCCCTCCACTTT. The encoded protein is CASSLGLFGATGHNSPLHF.

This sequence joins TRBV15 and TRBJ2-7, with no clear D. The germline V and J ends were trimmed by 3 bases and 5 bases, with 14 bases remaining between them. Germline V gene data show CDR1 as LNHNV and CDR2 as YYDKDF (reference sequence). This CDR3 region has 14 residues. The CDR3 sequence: CATSSARRLNEQYF. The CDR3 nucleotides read TGTGCCACCAGCAGCGCTCGGCGGCTCAACGAGCAGTACTTC.

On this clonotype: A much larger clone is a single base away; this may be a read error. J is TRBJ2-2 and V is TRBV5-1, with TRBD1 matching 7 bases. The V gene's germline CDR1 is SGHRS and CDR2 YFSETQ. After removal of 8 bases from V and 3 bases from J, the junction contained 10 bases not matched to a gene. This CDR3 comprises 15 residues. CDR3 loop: CARSVGTEHTGELFF. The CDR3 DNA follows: TGCGCCAGAAGCGTGGGGACAGAGCACACCGGGGAGCTGTTTTTT.